The source of this T cell receptor (beta chain) is a study of shared clonotypes between healthy human individuals. General observations from the study: Sharing across four donors was seen in 4.5% to 6.5% of naive CD4 clonotypes. The represented genetic and exposure-history diversity was limited by the small number of donors.

Repertoires were generated with immunoSEQ multiplex PCR, while TCRdb's copy carries only in-frame clones and drops some. This sample has millions of clones, with 90% to 95% found just once. CD8 cells classed as naive were CD45RO-negative and positively selected for CCR7, excluding terminally differentiated effector memory CD45RA+ cells. Regarding this clone: The antigen remains unidentified.

Germline assignment: CDR1 SGHAT and CDR2 FQNNGV. V was trimmed by 3 bases and J by 1 base, leaving 16 bases between them. There are 16 residues in the CDR3. The TCR was taken from a man younger than 35 in good health. Some clones in this sample may be carry-over from other donors' samples. The V call is TRBV11-2, the J call TRBJ2-7, with D perhaps matching TRBD1 or TRBD2 (5 bases each). Material for sequencing was naive CD8+ T cells from PBMCs. The CDR3 here is CASSFYGAGGSYEQYF. As DNA, the CDR3 is TGTGCCAGCAGCTTCTACGGGGCCGGAGGTTCCTACGAGCAGTACTTC.